Below, one TCR beta chain is given with its context. Antigen specificity is unknown. The read falls 3 residues short of the CDR3 end, and the missing part is taken from the germline J gene. The sample comes from a study of T cells in women clearing cervical HPV infection. Study details: With HLA typing for only a few women, HLA confounding remains possible. The study, taken as a whole, reports: Controls had more TRBV6-7 (roughly 0.16%) than cases (approximately 0.11%).

The V end was cut by 3 bases, the J end by 10 bases, with 16 bases between. Germline V gene lookup returns CDR1 SGHTA and CDR2 FQGNSA. The CDR3 contains 15 residues. All participants had a single incident cervical HPV16 infection, and prevalent HPV16 infections were excluded. Only in-frame clones appear in the TCRdb table, and some are missing; sequencing was by immunoSEQ multiplex PCR. This sample's table reports 30,000 to 35,000 clones. The material sequenced was blood buffy coat. The gene calls are TRBV7-2 and TRBJ1-6, with a possible D match to TRBD1 (5 bases). The sequence came from a woman aged 18 to 75 with a cervical HPV16 infection that either progressed to CIN3+ or cleared (not recorded which). The sequenced CDR3 bases are TGTGCCAGCAGCTTGACAGCCTCCGGGGGGTCACCC. Residues: CASSLTASGGSP. The complete CDR3 protein is CASSLTASGGSPLHF.